These 5 T cell receptor beta chains came from one sample sequenced in a study of T cells after yellow fever vaccination. MiXCR was run by TCRdb on the 5' RACE reads, yielding one entry per CDR3 protein. Of around 600,000 distinct CDR3 sequences in the sample, around an eighth were seen once. Sequencing used PBMCs, obtained on the day of the yellow fever booster vaccination. The origin of the receptors is a man in his thirties or forties who received the YFV17D yellow fever vaccine.

A few counts support this clonotype. This chain uses TRBV6-2 or TRBV6-3 with TRBJ2-1; tentative D call: TRBD2 (6 bases). V was shortened by 7 bases and J by 4 bases, with 17 bases between the two germline ends. In germline, CDR1 is MNHEY, CDR2 SVGEGT. CDR3 length: 15 amino acids. CDR3 in DNA: TGTGCCAGCACCGGGAGCGGGCGGGATTACAATGAGCAGTTCTTC. It is translated as CASTGSGRDYNEQFF.

The rearrangement uses TRBV19 and TRBJ2-2, with D possibly being TRBD2 (5 bases). Germline V gene sequence: CDR1 LNHDA, CDR2 SQIVND (reference sequence). The V end lost 6 bases, the J end lost 0 bases, and 14 bases lay between the germline ends. This CDR3 is 16 amino acids long. CDR3 protein: CASSSSRVANTGELFF. CDR3 nucleotide sequence: TGTGCCAGTAGCTCATCGAGGGTGGCGAACACCGGGGAGCTGTTTTTT.

This clonotype showed up just a few times. The chain couples TRBV14 to TRBJ2-5, with D uncertain. The V end lost 2 bases, the J end lost 4 bases, and 8 bases lay between the germline ends. Germline values: CDR1 SGHDN, CDR2 FVKESK. The CDR3 is made up of 13 amino acids. CDR3 sequence (DNA): TGTGCCAGCAGCCAATTGAATCTAGAGACCCAGTACTTC. Translated: CASSQLNLETQYF.

The chain uses TRBV20-1 and TRBJ1-5; D gene uncertain. The germline V and J ends were trimmed by 2 bases and 4 bases, with 9 bases remaining between them. This CDR3 region has 13 residues. Germline lookup yields CDR1 DFQATT and CDR2 SNEGSKA (reference sequence). The CDR3 here is CSARSGFNQPQHF. The CDR3 coding sequence is TGCAGTGCTAGAAGTGGGTTTAATCAGCCCCAGCATTTT.

This clonotype was observed a handful of times. The rearrangement links TRBV7-9 to TRBJ1-6; no definite D call. V was shortened by 2 bases and J by 10 bases, with 6 bases between the two germline ends. Germline CDR1 reads SEHNR; CDR2 reads FQNEAQ (reference sequence). The CDR3 spans 12 residues. The CDR3, as DNA: TGTGCCAGCAGCTTAATAGAGTCACCCCTCCACTTT. As protein: CASSLIESPLHF. Drawing the rest from reference TRBV7-9 and TRBJ1-6, the complete variable domain is DTGVSQNPRHKITKRGQNVTFRCDPISEHNRLYWYRQTLGQGPEFLTYFQNEAQLEKSRLLSDRFSAERPKGSFSTLEIQRTEQGDSAMYLCASSLIESPLHFGNGTRLTVT.